A single sample gave rise to the 22 T cell receptor beta chains below, sequenced in a study of blood T cell repertoires in COVID-19. The method was immunoSEQ multiplex PCR; TCRdb's version includes in-frame clones alone and lacks a portion of them. In the table there are 100,000 or so clones, approximately 90% of which are singletons. Sequenced: peripheral blood. The source is a man aged 45-65 years with active COVID-19.

The CDR3 is CASRGYSGTGGGHEQFF. Written as DNA, the CDR3 is TGTGCCAGCAGGGGGTATTCGGGGACAGGGGGCGGCCATGAGCAGTTCTTC. This rearrangement joins TRBV25-1 to TRBJ2-1; 12 nucleotides align to TRBD1. Trimming at V came to 6 bases and at J to 8 bases, leaving 14 bases not matched to a gene. The germline gives CDR1 MGHDK, CDR2 SYGVNS. The CDR3 sequence is 17 residues long. The full variable domain, rest sourced from reference TRBV25-1 and TRBJ2-1, is EADIYQTPRYLVIGTGKKITLECSQTMGHDKMYWYQQDPGMELHLIHYSYGVNSTEKGDLSSESTVSRIRTEHFPLTLESARPSHTSQYLCASRGYSGTGGGHEQFFGPGTRLTVL.

This chain joins TRBV6-5 and TRBJ1-1, with D perhaps matching TRBD1 (5 bases). CDR3 length equals 15 residues. The V gene's germline CDR1 is MNHEY and CDR2 SVGAGI. V lost 5 bases to trimming and J lost 1 base, with 14 bases between them. In nucleotides, the CDR3 is TGTGCCAGCAGTCCTAAAGGCGGGGGGAACACTGAAGCTTTCTTT. It is translated as CASSPKGGGNTEAFF.

V gene TRBV30 combines with J gene TRBJ1-2, with a weak D call TRBD1 (5 bases). Trimming stripped 0 bases from V and 5 bases from J, with 16 bases between. Germline V gene sequence: CDR1 GTSNPN, CDR2 SVGIG (reference sequence). CDR3 size: 15 residues. CDR3 protein: CAWSVQMGLGYGYTF. CDR3 nucleotide sequence: TGTGCCTGGAGTGTACAAATGGGGCTGGGGTATGGCTACACCTTC. The variable domain in full, with the rest retrieved from reference TRBV30 and TRBJ1-2, is SQTIHQWPATLVQPVGSPLSLECTVEGTSNPNLYWYRQAAGRGLQLLFYSVGIGQISSEVPQNLSASRPQDRQFILSSKKLLLSDSGFYLCAWSVQMGLGYGYTFGSGTRLTVV.

The chain links TRBV6-1 to TRBJ1-6; D is perhaps TRBD1 (5 bases). CDR3 length equals 16 residues. Germline CDR1 is MNHNS and CDR2 is SASEGT. Trimming shortened V by 6 bases and J by 3 bases, and 15 bases separated the two germline ends. CDR3 nucleotide sequence: TGTGCCAGCAGCGAAAGACAGACAATCTATAATTCACCCCTCCACTTT. Translated: CASSERQTIYNSPLHF.

Here the CDR3 reads CASSTRSSGRETQYF. CDR3 coding DNA: TGTGCCAGCAGCACCCGATCTAGCGGGAGGGAGACCCAGTACTTC. V usage is TRBV9 and J usage is TRBJ2-5; 11 nucleotides agree with TRBD2. This CDR3 is 15 amino acids long. Losses at the gene ends were 4 bases for V and 5 bases for J; bases not matched to a gene: 7. Germline V gene data show CDR1 as SGDLS and CDR2 as YYNGEE.

V gene TRBV7-9 combines with J gene TRBJ2-3, with 13 positions matching TRBD2. CDR1 is SEHNR and CDR2 is FQNEAQ in the germline V gene (reference sequence). The V gene end was trimmed by 4 bases and the J gene end by 4 bases; junction bases not matched to a gene: 2. This CDR3 is 15 amino acids long. As DNA, the CDR3 is TGTGCCAGCAGCTCCGGGACTAGCGGGGCAGATACGCAGTATTTT. This translates into CASSSGTSGADTQYF.

J is TRBJ2-2 and V is TRBV19; 8 bases are a match to TRBD1. Germline V lookup: CDR1 LNHDA, CDR2 SQIVND (reference sequence). The trim removed 7 bases at V and 1 base at J, leaving 8 bases unmatched. The length of the CDR3 is 16 residues. CDR3 region: CASTIGGTGNTGELFF. In DNA, the CDR3 is TGTGCCAGTACCATCGGAGGGACAGGGAACACCGGGGAGCTGTTTTTT.

This chain links TRBV24-1 with TRBJ2-1; 14 bases are shared with TRBD2. CDR1 KGHDR and CDR2 SFDVKD come from the germline V gene. J gave up 9 bases and V 4 bases, and 10 bases lay outside the gene matches. CDR3 length: 17 amino acids. For the CDR3, the DNA is TGTGCCACCAGTGACGCAGGGACTAGCGGGAGACGAGGTGAGCAGTTCTTC. This gives the protein CATSDAGTSGRRGEQFF.

Here the CDR3 reads CASSLSPDRGTYEQYF. The CDR3 DNA reads as TGCGCCAGCAGCCTCTCCCCGGACAGGGGAACCTACGAGCAGTACTTC. This chain joins TRBV5-1 and TRBJ2-7, with 9 bases lining up with TRBD1. The CDR3 spans 16 residues. V was pared by 4 bases and J by 2 bases, with 10 bases of the junction left unmatched. CDR1 and CDR2 from the germline V gene are SGHRS and YFSETQ.

The CDR3 coding sequence is TGTGCCAGCAGCTTACAGGGAAGCTCTGGGGCCAACGTCCTGACTTTC. The encoded protein is CASSLQGSSGANVLTF. V and J are TRBV7-2 and TRBJ2-6, with D tentatively TRBD1 (5 bases). Germline V CDR1 and CDR2: SGHTA, FQGNSA. The ends were cut back, 2 bases at V and 0 bases at J, with 8 bases in the middle. CDR3 length: 16 amino acids.

J is TRBJ2-2 and V is TRBV4-1; 12 bases fit TRBD2. With V trimmed by 1 base and J by 7 bases, 10 bases remained unmatched. The CDR3 covers 18 residues. Germline values: CDR1 MGHRA, CDR2 YSYEKL. This CDR3 reads CASSQGGLAGSAHGELFF. Written as DNA, the CDR3 is TGCGCCAGCAGCCAAGGTGGACTAGCGGGATCGGCACACGGGGAGCTGTTTTTT.

Concerning this clone itself: The same CDR3 can be traced to other DNA sequences in this sample. J is TRBJ2-7 and V is TRBV18; D perhaps matches TRBD1 (6 bases). Trimming pared 2 bases from V and 1 base from J, leaving 12 bases between. CDR1 and CDR2 (germline): KGHSH, LQKENI. This CDR3 spans 15 amino acids. The CDR3 sequence: CASSPTGTPSYEQYF. CDR3 DNA: TGTGCCAGCTCACCAACCGGGACACCTTCCTACGAGCAGTACTTC.

This chain links TRBV29-1 with TRBJ1-4, with 7 bases fitting TRBD1. The germline gives CDR1 SQVTM, CDR2 ANQGSEA. The ends lost 8 bases at V and 8 bases at J; junction bases unmatched: 11. The CDR3 contains 13 residues. In DNA form, the CDR3 reads TGCAGCACCAAGGGGGCGCCAGGCGAAAAACTGTTTTTT. Amino acid sequence: CSTKGAPGEKLFF.

The V and J genes are TRBV9 and TRBJ2-1; no firm D call. The CDR3 covers 15 residues. The V end was cut by 4 bases, the J end by 0 bases, with 11 bases between. CDR1 and CDR2 from the germline V gene are SGDLS and YYNGEE. The CDR3 bases are TGTGCCAGCAGCATCTCCCCCGGCTCCTACAATGAGCAGTTCTTC. Its protein is CASSISPGSYNEQFF. Based on the CDR3 plus reference TRBV9 and TRBJ2-1, the full variable domain is DSGVTQTPKHLITATGQRVTLRCSPRSGDLSVYWYQQSLDQGLQFLIQYYNGEERAKGNILERFSAQQFPDLHSELNLSSLELGDSALYFCASSISPGSYNEQFFGPGTRLTVL.

The chain has TRBV2 and TRBJ1-5; D gene ambiguous. The CDR3 loop spans 15 amino acids. With 4 bases removed from V and 3 bases from J, the gap between germline ends came to 13 bases. Looked up from germline, CDR1 is SNHLY and CDR2 is FYNNEI. CDR3 amino acids: CASSVGRATNQPQHF. The CDR3 coding sequence is TGTGCCAGCAGTGTGGGGAGGGCAACCAATCAGCCCCAGCATTTT.

The chain is built from TRBV5-1 and TRBJ2-5; 7 bases agree with TRBD2. CDR1 is SGHRS, CDR2 YFSETQ, per germline. The CDR3 sequence is 17 residues long. Unmatched junction bases numbered 10, after V lost 0 bases and J lost 2 bases. The CDR3 DNA reads TGCGCCAGCAGCTTGGGGGTTGTGGGGACTAAACAAGAGACCCAGTACTTC. Encoded protein: CASSLGVVGTKQETQYF.

V usage is TRBV29-1 and J usage is TRBJ1-5; the match to TRBD1 covers 8 bases. The CDR3 contains 13 residues. V was pared by 3 bases and J by 7 bases, with 5 bases of the junction left unmatched. Per germline, CDR1 SQVTM and CDR2 ANQGSEA. The CDR3 DNA is TGCAGCGTTGAGACAGGGGAAAACCAGCCCCAGCATTTT. It yields the protein CSVETGENQPQHF. The variable domain in full, completed from reference TRBV29-1 and TRBJ1-5, reads SAVISQKPSRDICQRGTSLTIQCQVDSQVTMMFWYRQQPGQSLTLIATANQGSEATYESGFVIDKFPISRPNLTFSTLTVSNMSPEDSSIYLCSVETGENQPQHFGDGTRLSIL.

The V call is TRBV15, the J call TRBJ2-1, with TRBD1 as a possible D gene (5 bases). V shed 1 base and J shed 6 bases, with 13 bases lying between them. This CDR3 has 15 residues. Germline assignment: CDR1 LNHNV and CDR2 YYDKDF (reference sequence). The CDR3 region is CATSRGGALANEQFF. The DNA for the CDR3 is TGTGCCACCAGCAGAGGTGGGGCCTTGGCCAATGAGCAGTTCTTC.

The chain recombines TRBV3-1 (or the pseudogene TRBV3-2) with TRBJ1-5; 7 bases are a match to TRBD1. V dropped 4 bases and J dropped 7; count of bases not matched to a gene: 10. Germline V CDR1 and CDR2: LGHDT, YNNKEL (reference sequence). This CDR3 is 15 amino acids long. The CDR3 nucleotides are TGTGCCAGCAGCCCTTACAGGGGTGAGACGCAGCCCCAGCATTTT. It translates to CASSPYRGETQPQHF.

This clone was detected only once. This chain connects TRBV29-1 to TRBJ1-1; the match to TRBD1 covers 10 bases. CDR1 SQVTM and CDR2 ANQGSEA come from the germline V gene. The CDR3 spans 14 residues. The ends lost 5 bases at V and 5 bases at J; junction bases unmatched: 8. CDR3 amino acids: CSVKVRTGGTEAFF. Written as DNA, the CDR3 is TGCAGCGTTAAGGTTCGGACAGGGGGAACTGAAGCTTTCTTT.

CDR3 sequence (DNA): TGTGCCAGCAGCGATTCCGGGACAGGGCACGAAAAACTGTTTTTT. Translation gives CASSDSGTGHEKLFF. The rearrangement joins TRBV9 to TRBJ1-4; 9 bases fit TRBD1. CDR1 SGDLS and CDR2 YYNGEE come from the germline V gene. CDR3 length equals 15 residues. V lost 3 bases and J lost 8; bases outside the gene matches: 8. Complete variable domain (other parts from reference TRBV9 and TRBJ1-4): DSGVTQTPKHLITATGQRVTLRCSPRSGDLSVYWYQQSLDQGLQFLIQYYNGEERAKGNILERFSAQQFPDLHSELNLSSLELGDSALYFCASSDSGTGHEKLFFGSGTQLSVL.

The J gene is TRBJ2-1, the V gene TRBV28, with 10 bases identical to TRBD2. CDR1 is MDHEN, CDR2 SYDVKM, per germline. With V trimmed by 6 bases and J by 1 base, 12 bases remained unmatched. The CDR3 runs 18 residues. The CDR3 region is CASRGEISGRSSYNEQFF. In nucleotides, the CDR3 is TGTGCCAGCAGGGGGGAGATTAGCGGGAGGAGTTCCTACAATGAGCAGTTCTTC.